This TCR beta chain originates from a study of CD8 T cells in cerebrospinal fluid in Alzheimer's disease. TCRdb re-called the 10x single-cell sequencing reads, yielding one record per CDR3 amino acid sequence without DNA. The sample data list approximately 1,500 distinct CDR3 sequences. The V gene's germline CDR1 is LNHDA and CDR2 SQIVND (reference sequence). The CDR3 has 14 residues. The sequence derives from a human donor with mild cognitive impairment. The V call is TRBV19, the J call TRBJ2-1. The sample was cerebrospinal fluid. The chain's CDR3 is CASSIGRTYNEQFF.